This T cell receptor beta chain was identified during a study of blood T cell repertoires in COVID-19. The V and J ends lost 8 bases and 5 bases, in that order; junction bases with no gene match: 10. Germline V gives CDR1 MNHEY, CDR2 SVGAGI. This CDR3 spans 15 amino acids. As originally analysed: How many nucleated cells were present was estimated from reference gene primer amplification. Clones were sequenced by immunoSEQ multiplex PCR, and TCRdb holds only the in-frame ones, with some missing. V and J calls and clone size are those listed in that table; D and trimming were worked out from the DNA. This sample has some 270,000 clones, with approximately 89% found just once. This clone was counted once.

The source of this sequence is a man aged 40-49 years with active or convalescent COVID-19. The chain recombines TRBV6-5 with TRBJ2-2, with 8 bases that match TRBD2. Sequences were obtained from peripheral blood. The CDR3 region has the DNA TGTGCCAGCGAACCGGGGGGGGTTGGTACCGGGGAGCTGTTTTTT. Translating gives CASEPGGVGTGELFF.